This T cell receptor beta chain was sequenced for a study of blood T cell repertoires in COVID-19. In the study overall: The United States, Italy and Spain were the sources of the acute and convalescent COVID-19 samples. Sources were T cells, B-cell-depleted T cells, or PBMCs; the material itself was cDNA or gDNA.

Original processing notes: Amplification from reference gene primers served as the basis for estimated nucleated cell counts. Method: immunoSEQ multiplex PCR; TCRdb's copy keeps in-frame clones and lacks some. V and J calls and clone size are given by that table; D and trimming were obtained from the DNA. The sample contains 100,000 to 150,000 clones, 90% of which appear only once. The CDR3 is 12 amino acids. Seattle cases were enrolled at active infection and followed longitudinally. This chain joins TRBV12-2 and TRBJ2-7; TRBD1 is the table's D call, not checked against the DNA. TRBV12-2 is a recognized pseudogene. This clonotype was sampled from a man in his 60s with COVID-19, enrolled during active disease. The sample was peripheral blood. The CDR3 region has the DNA TGTGCAAGTCGCCCTCAGGTATACGAGCAGTACTTC. Translating gives CASRPQVYEQYF.